The T cell receptor (beta chain) described here comes from a study of blood T cell repertoires in COVID-19. The CDR3 consists of 16 residues. J was trimmed by 11 bases and V by 5 bases; bases with no gene match: 11. Germline loops: CDR1 SGHNT, CDR2 YENEEA. Here immunoSEQ multiplex PCR was the method, and the copy in TCRdb shows in-frame clones only, minus some. This table holds around 290,000 clones, about 89% found once. This chain links TRBV11-3 with TRBJ2-1; 14 positions agree with TRBD2. Source material: peripheral blood. The sequence was collected from a woman aged 50 to 60 who had recovered from COVID-19. The CDR3 DNA reads TGTGCCAGCAGCCCAGATCAGACTAGCGGGGGGGAAAAGCAGTTCTTC. Amino acid sequence: CASSPDQTSGGEKQFF.